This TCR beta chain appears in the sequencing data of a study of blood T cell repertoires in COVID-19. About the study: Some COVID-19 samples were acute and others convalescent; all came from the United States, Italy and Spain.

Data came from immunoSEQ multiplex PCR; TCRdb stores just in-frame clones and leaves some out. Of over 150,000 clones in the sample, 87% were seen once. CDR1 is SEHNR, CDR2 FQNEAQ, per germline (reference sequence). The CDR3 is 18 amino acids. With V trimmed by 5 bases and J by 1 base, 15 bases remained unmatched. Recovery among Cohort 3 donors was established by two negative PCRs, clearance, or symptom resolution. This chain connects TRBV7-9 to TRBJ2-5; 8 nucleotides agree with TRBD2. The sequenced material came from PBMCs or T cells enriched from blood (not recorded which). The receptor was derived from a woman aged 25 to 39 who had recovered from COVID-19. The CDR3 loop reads CASSRTGERGSFQETQYF. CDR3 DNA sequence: TGTGCCAGCAGCCGAACTGGGGAGCGGGGGAGTTTCCAAGAGACCCAGTACTTC.